One and the same sample provided the 28 T cell receptor beta chains below, sequenced in a study of cytomegalovirus exposure and HLA in healthy donors (dated by TCRdb to between 2016 and 2019). Receptor libraries were prepared by the immunoSEQ multiplex PCR assay. For the multiplex PCR, a mixture combining 60 forward primers for TCR Vbeta segments and 13 reverse primers for TCR Jbeta segments was used. Drawn from immuneACCESS, this table holds only the in-frame rearrangements with V and J called that TCRdb kept. Clones are partly lost; checked studies trace under half to an unresolved V gene and leave the rest unexplained. For this sample the table gives 150,000 to 200,000 clones, of which around 82% were detected only once. The ten largest account for 1.5% to 2% of the sample. Sample: PBMCs. Receptor source: a man aged 18 to 30 in good health and CMV-seronegative.

The rearrangement joins TRBV18 to TRBJ2-7; TRBD1 matches at 7 bases. Germline CDR1 reads KGHSH; CDR2 reads LQKENI. The length of the CDR3 is 16 residues. With V trimmed by 0 bases and J by 6 bases, 11 bases remained unmatched. CDR3 in amino acids: CASSPPVGGGWTEQYF. In DNA, the CDR3 is TGTGCCAGCTCACCACCCGTAGGGGGCGGCTGGACCGAGCAGTACTTC.

The genes are TRBV6-5 and TRBJ1-2; D call uncertain. V was pared by 1 base and J by 8 bases, with 8 bases between. The CDR3 is made up of 12 amino acids. Germline loops: CDR1 MNHEY, CDR2 SVGAGI. The CDR3 sequence: CASSYWRGGYTF. DNA of the CDR3: TGTGCCAGCAGTTACTGGCGGGGAGGCTACACCTTC.

V is TRBV27 and J is TRBJ2-1, with D perhaps TRBD1 (5 bases). Trimming pared 5 bases from V and 0 bases from J, leaving 14 bases between. The CDR3 runs 16 residues. Germline V gene sequence: CDR1 MNHEY, CDR2 SMNVEV (reference sequence). DNA of the CDR3: TGTGCCAGCAGTCCAACGGACACGAACTCCTACAATGAGCAGTTCTTC. It yields the protein CASSPTDTNSYNEQFF.

The chain recombines TRBV5-4 with TRBJ2-1; 8 nucleotides line up with TRBD2. Germline lookup yields CDR1 SGHNT and CDR2 YYREEE (reference sequence). The CDR3 totals 13 residues. V was clipped by 0 bases and J by 8 bases; unmatched bases: 1. The CDR3 region is CASSLELADEQFF. The CDR3 nucleotides read TGTGCCAGCAGCTTGGAACTAGCGGATGAGCAGTTCTTC.

The chain employs TRBV30 and TRBJ2-1; tentatively, D is TRBD2 (5 bases). Germline values: CDR1 GTSNPN, CDR2 SVGIG (reference sequence). The CDR3 spans 13 residues. Trimming took off 5 bases at V and 5 bases at J, with 13 bases between the two ends. CDR3 region: CAWSTRRHNEQFF. CDR3 DNA sequence: TGTGCCTGGTCCACTAGAAGACACAATGAGCAGTTCTTC.

The chain uses TRBV19 and TRBJ2-1; 8 bases line up with TRBD2. Germline CDR1 and CDR2: LNHDA and SQIVND (reference sequence). There are 16 residues in the CDR3. V lost 6 bases to trimming and J lost 6 bases; unmatched junction nucleotides: 13. The CDR3 bases are TGTGCCAGTAGCATACTTTTAGCGGGATGGGTCAATGAGCAGTTCTTC. Its translation: CASSILLAGWVNEQFF.

The chain is built from TRBV6-1 and TRBJ2-7; 10 nucleotides align to TRBD2. The trim removed 0 bases at V and 2 bases at J, leaving 1 base unmatched. From germline, CDR1 is MNHNS and CDR2 SASEGT. The CDR3 contains 15 residues. The CDR3 spells CASSEAGTSAYEQYF. In DNA form, the CDR3 reads TGTGCCAGCAGTGAAGCCGGGACTAGCGCCTACGAGCAGTACTTC.

The V call is TRBV7-9, the J call TRBJ2-7; perhaps TRBD2 as D (5 bases). Germline V CDR1 and CDR2: SEHNR, FQNEAQ (reference sequence). Deletions cut 5 bases from V and 1 base from J, with 15 bases between. CDR3 length equals 15 residues. The CDR3 here is CASSNDGEGSYEQYF. The CDR3 coding sequence is TGTGCCAGCAGCAACGACGGAGAGGGTTCCTACGAGCAGTACTTC.

The V and J genes are TRBV14 and TRBJ2-7; tentative D call: TRBD1 (6 bases). The V gene lost 1 base and the J gene lost 2 bases, with 18 bases spanning the gap. Germline CDR1 SGHDN, CDR2 FVKESK. The CDR3 is 17 residues long. The CDR3 is CASSQVVSDRRAYEQYF. Here the CDR3 DNA reads TGTGCCAGCAGCCAAGTCGTTTCCGACAGGCGCGCCTACGAGCAGTACTTC.

The chain joins TRBV27 to TRBJ1-5; no firm D call. This CDR3 has 16 residues. V lost 5 bases, J lost 3 bases, and 17 bases lay in between. Per germline, CDR1 MNHEY and CDR2 SMNVEV (reference sequence). CDR3 loop: CASSIKLYISNQPQHF. As DNA, the CDR3 is TGTGCCAGCAGTATAAAATTATATATCTCCAATCAGCCCCAGCATTTT.

V gene TRBV4-3 combines with J gene TRBJ2-1; TRBD1 aligns across 12 bases. The V segment lost 0 bases and the J segment 9 bases; nucleotides outside the gene matches: 12. The CDR3 contains 18 residues. Germline CDR1 and CDR2: LGHNA and YSLEER. The CDR3 protein is CASSQEYIGTGGIVEQFF. The CDR3 DNA sequence: TGCGCCAGCAGCCAAGAATATATAGGGACAGGGGGCATCGTTGAGCAGTTCTTC.

The chain couples TRBV27 to TRBJ2-2, with 10 bases identical to TRBD2. The trim removed 5 bases at V and 5 bases at J, leaving 5 bases unmatched. The CDR3 spans 15 residues. Germline assignment: CDR1 MNHEY and CDR2 SMNVEV (reference sequence). The CDR3, as DNA: TGTGCCAGCAGTCTAGGGACTAGCGTAACCGGGGAGCTGTTTTTT. Residues: CASSLGTSVTGELFF.

This clone was found a few times. The rearrangement uses TRBV6-6 and TRBJ2-2; TRBD1 matches at 7 bases. With V trimmed by 2 bases and J by 6 bases, 9 bases remained unmatched. Per germline, CDR1 MNHNY and CDR2 SVGAGI (reference sequence). The CDR3 has 16 residues. The CDR3 sequence: CASSYALQGSAGELFF. CDR3 nucleotide sequence: TGTGCCAGCAGTTACGCGCTACAGGGGAGCGCCGGGGAGCTGTTTTTT.

The chain links TRBV27 to TRBJ2-2, with D possibly being TRBD1 (6 bases). CDR1 and CDR2 (germline): MNHEY, SMNVEV (reference sequence). The CDR3 sequence is 17 residues long. V was clipped by 5 bases and J by 7 bases, with 23 bases between them. The CDR3 is CASSGHNRARRGGELFF. The CDR3 DNA follows: TGTGCCAGCAGTGGACATAACAGGGCGCGACGGGGCGGGGAGCTGTTTTTT.

This clone occurred a few times. The chain joins TRBV10-2 to TRBJ2-7, with 12 positions matching TRBD1. Trimming took 8 bases from V and 3 from J; bases not matched to a gene: 5. Per germline, CDR1 WSHSY and CDR2 SAAADI. CDR3 length: 14 residues. The CDR3 spells CASAGTGGLYEQYF. The CDR3 nucleotides are TGCGCCAGCGCCGGGACAGGGGGCCTCTACGAGCAGTACTTC.

This clone was recorded only once. This chain joins TRBV11-2 and TRBJ1-3, with 7 bases that match TRBD1. The V segment lost 6 bases and the J segment 4 bases; nucleotides outside the gene matches: 6. In germline, CDR1 is SGHAT, CDR2 FQNNGV. The CDR3 totals 14 residues. CDR3 sequence reads: CASSQDRAGNTIYF. In DNA form, the CDR3 reads TGTGCCAGCAGTCAAGACAGGGCCGGAAACACCATATATTTT.

CDR3 in amino acids: CASSLYLTSGRGYTGELFF. CDR3 coding DNA: TGTGCCAGCAGCCTCTACCTGACTAGCGGGAGGGGATACACCGGGGAGCTGTTTTTT. This chain uses TRBV13 with TRBJ2-2; 14 bases are a match to TRBD2. V shed 5 bases and J 3 bases; nucleotides not matched to a gene: 11. CDR3 size: 19 residues. Germline CDR1 is PRHDT and CDR2 is FYEKMQ (reference sequence).

This clone was seen more than once but under ten times. V gene TRBV9 combines with J gene TRBJ2-7; D is perhaps TRBD1 (7 bases). V was trimmed by 0 bases and J by 4 bases, leaving 11 bases between them. CDR1 and CDR2 (germline): SGDLS, YYNGEE. CDR3 length equals 14 residues. CDR3 region: CASSVAAGQYEQYF. The CDR3 DNA reads as TGTGCCAGCAGCGTAGCGGCGGGACAGTACGAGCAGTACTTC. The complete variable domain, with remaining parts taken from reference TRBV9 and TRBJ2-7, reads DSGVTQTPKHLITATGQRVTLRCSPRSGDLSVYWYQQSLDQGLQFLIQYYNGEERAKGNILERFSAQQFPDLHSELNLSSLELGDSALYFCASSVAAGQYEQYFGPGTRLTVT.

The chain couples TRBV18 to TRBJ2-2; a weak D match, TRBD1 (5 bases). The V gene's germline CDR1 is KGHSH and CDR2 LQKENI. The CDR3 loop spans 17 amino acids. Trimming took off 0 bases at V and 8 bases at J, with 19 bases between the two ends. CDR3 protein: CASSPPVGTGSTGELFF. The CDR3 region has the DNA TGTGCCAGCTCACCACCGGTCGGAACAGGATCCACGGGGGAGCTGTTTTTT. Supplemented by reference TRBV18 and TRBJ2-2, the full variable domain reads NAGVMQNPRHLVRRRGQEARLRCSPMKGHSHVYWYRQLPEEGLKFMVYLQKENIIDESGMPKERFSAEFPKEGPSILRIQQVVRGDSAAYFCASSPPVGTGSTGELFFGEGSRLTVL.

The count of this clone is one. The V gene is TRBV7-3, the J gene TRBJ2-1; TRBD1 agrees at 7 bases. In germline, CDR1 is SGHTA, CDR2 FQGTGA. The CDR3 length is 15 residues. V was pared by 1 base and J by 5 bases, with 5 bases of the junction left unmatched. CDR3 sequence (DNA): TGTGCCAGCAGCTTAAGGGGTACAGGGGACAATGAGCAGTTCTTC. It specifies CASSLRGTGDNEQFF.

The table lists this clone with a few counts. The J gene is TRBJ2-2, the V gene TRBV6-5; D is unresolved. The CDR3 runs 13 residues. Germline CDR1 is MNHEY and CDR2 is SVGAGI. Trimming took 5 bases from V and 3 from J, leaving 7 bases between them. The CDR3: CASSERDTGELFF. The CDR3 coding sequence is TGTGCCAGCAGTGAGAGAGACACCGGGGAGCTGTTTTTT.

V and J are TRBV6-5 and TRBJ1-4, with D tentatively TRBD1 (5 bases). Deletions cut 5 bases from V and 3 bases from J, with 13 bases between. The CDR3 has 15 residues. CDR1 and CDR2 (germline): MNHEY, SVGAGI. CDR3 in amino acids: CASSPSPGSNEKLFF. The CDR3 nucleotides read TGTGCCAGCAGTCCTAGTCCAGGGTCTAATGAAAAACTGTTTTTT.

The J gene is TRBJ2-7, the V gene TRBV28; 13 bases align to TRBD2. This CDR3 has 15 amino acids. Germline assignment: CDR1 MDHEN and CDR2 SYDVKM. The J segment lost 0 bases and the V segment lost 6 bases, leaving 2 bases of the junction unmatched. CDR3 sequence (DNA): TGTGCCAGCAGCCGACTAGCGGGAGGCTCCTACGAGCAGTACTTC. Translating it yields CASSRLAGGSYEQYF.

The chain has TRBV6-5 and TRBJ1-1; the D gene is possibly TRBD1 (5 bases). Germline loops: CDR1 MNHEY, CDR2 SVGAGI. The CDR3 has 13 amino acids. Trimming left V 0 bases short and J 11 bases short, with 13 bases between. This chain's CDR3 is CASSYSFAQGAFF. In DNA, the CDR3 is TGTGCCAGCAGTTACTCATTCGCTCAGGGCGCTTTCTTT.

The chain uses TRBV2 and TRBJ2-3; a possible D gene is TRBD1 (6 bases). V lost 6 bases, J lost 4 bases, and 11 bases lay in between. The CDR3 has 13 amino acids. Germline V CDR1 and CDR2: SNHLY, FYNNEI. This CDR3 is CASRAGDADTQYF. CDR3 in DNA: TGTGCCAGCAGGGCAGGGGATGCAGATACGCAGTATTTT.

Worth noting for this clone: One end of the junction does not line up with germline, which may come from a read error. V is TRBV10-3 and J is TRBJ1-3; D unclear. The CDR3 is made up of 13 amino acids. Looked up from germline, CDR1 is ENHRY and CDR2 is SYGVKD. This CDR3 is CAISPVSRNTIYF. The CDR3 DNA sequence: TGTGCCATCAGCCCTGTCTCTAGAAACACCATATATTTT.

This clone was seen only a few times. The chain combines TRBV13 with TRBJ2-7; 7 bases are a match to TRBD1. The CDR3 consists of 12 residues. From germline, CDR1 is PRHDT and CDR2 FYEKMQ (reference sequence). With 9 bases clipped from V and 1 base from J, the junction kept 3 bases outside the gene matches. The CDR3 DNA reads as TGTGCCAGTAAACAGGGGTCCTACGAGCAGTACTTC. Translation: CASKQGSYEQYF.

V usage is TRBV9 and J usage is TRBJ1-1; D gene unclear. In germline, CDR1 is SGDLS, CDR2 YYNGEE. The V end was cut by 3 bases, the J end by 3 bases, with 12 bases between. The CDR3 covers 14 residues. The CDR3 coding sequence is TGTGCCAGCAGCGCGTCTCCCGGGGACACTGAAGCTTTCTTT. It translates to CASSASPGDTEAFF.